This TCR beta chain was captured in a study of blood T cell repertoires in COVID-19. From germline, CDR1 is MGHRA and CDR2 YSYEKL. V was clipped by 3 bases and J by 0 bases; unmatched bases: 0. This CDR3 has 15 residues. This clone was observed a few times. The assay was immunoSEQ multiplex PCR, and TCRdb's table has in-frame clones only and misses some. The sample shows about 270,000 clones, 80% to 95% of them seen only once. Input material: PBMCs or T cells enriched from blood (not recorded which). The chain recombines TRBV4-1 with TRBJ2-2, with 8 bases fitting TRBD1. The TCR sequence derives from a man aged 40-49 years who had been exposed to COVID-19. CDR3 region: CASSQGQANTGELFF. CDR3 DNA sequence: TGCGCCAGCAGCCAGGGACAGGCGAACACCGGGGAGCTGTTTTTT.